Each of the 22 T cell receptor beta chains below was sequenced from the same sample in a study of prognosis after radiotherapy for stage I lung cancer. CDR3 of TCR beta was amplified from genomic DNA via a two-round multiplex PCR. Primers (each specific to one TRBV or TRBJ gene) were used in first-round PCR. TCRdb analysed the multiplex PCR reads with MiXCR anew, one entry per CDR3 protein. This table has roughly 30,000 distinct CDR3 sequences, around half appearing once. The specimen was PBMCs, collected before or after stereotactic body radiation therapy (not recorded which). These receptors originate from a donor over 45 with non-small cell lung cancer.

This clonotype was seen at least ten times. The gene calls are TRBV7-2 and TRBJ2-7; 9 nucleotides line up with TRBD1. J was trimmed by 1 base and V by 5 bases; bases with no gene match: 6. Germline V gene sequence: CDR1 SGHTA, CDR2 FQGNSA. The length of the CDR3 is 15 residues. The chain's CDR3 is CASSHTGTGSYEQYF. Here the CDR3 DNA reads TGTGCCAGCAGCCACACCGGGACAGGGTCCTACGAGCAGTACTTC.

Concerning this clonotype: A clone one base away is much larger, so this may be a read error. V and J are TRBV29-1 and TRBJ1-1; the D is unclear. Trimming cost V 5 bases and J 1 base, with 11 bases left between them. Per germline, CDR1 SQVTM and CDR2 ANQGSEA. The CDR3 contains 13 residues. The DNA of the CDR3 is TGCAGCGTTCTTCACGTGGGGAACACTGAAGCTTTCTTT. This codes for CSVLHVGNTEAFF.

About this clonotype itself: This likely came from a read error, as a far larger clone is one base away. The J gene is TRBJ2-1, the V gene TRBV7-3; no reliable D call. Germline V gene sequence: CDR1 SGHTA, CDR2 FQGTGA. CDR3 length: 14 residues. Trimming removed 2 bases at V and 10 bases at J, with 15 bases between. The CDR3 loop is CASSLSEGIGEQFF. CDR3 sequence (DNA): TGTGCCAGCAGCTTATCGGAAGGGATCGGCGAGCAGTTCTTC.

This clonotype was counted a few times. With a much larger clone just one base away, this may be a read error. The J gene is TRBJ1-1, the V gene TRBV7-8, with D possibly TRBD1 on 5 matching bases. The CDR3 consists of 11 residues. CDR1 is SGHVS and CDR2 is FQNEAQ in the germline V gene. CDR3 region: CASSEGAINVF. CDR3 coding DNA: TGTGCCAGCAGCGAAGGGGCCATTAACGTCTTT.

This clonotype has a count of ten or more. V gene TRBV28 combines with J gene TRBJ2-1; D not certain. V shed 9 bases and J shed 7 bases, with 10 bases lying between them. Germline loops: CDR1 MDHEN, CDR2 SYDVKM. The length of the CDR3 is 11 residues. In nucleotides, the CDR3 is TGTGCCAGTGGAGTTTCGAATGAGCAGTTCTTC. Its translation is CASGVSNEQFF.

This clonotype was observed a handful of times. A much larger clone differs from this one at a single base, so this may be a read error. The chain joins TRBV6-2 or TRBV6-3 to TRBJ2-5; unclear D gene. Germline CDR1 reads MNHEY; CDR2 reads SVGEGT. Trimming left V 7 bases short and J 2 bases short, with 8 bases between. This CDR3 is built from 12 residues. The CDR3 protein is CASIYRQETQYF. In DNA, the CDR3 is TGTGCCAGCATTTATCGTCAAGAGACCCAGTACTTC.

The rearrangement uses TRBV30 and TRBJ1-5; D not resolved. Trimming cost V 2 bases and J 3 bases, with 8 bases left between them. The germline CDR1 and CDR2 sequences are GTSNPN and SVGIG (reference sequence). The CDR3 extends over 13 amino acids. The CDR3 DNA reads TGTGCCTGGAGTTCCGGAGTCAATCAGCCCCAGCATTTT. This translates into CAWSSGVNQPQHF.

This clonotype was observed at least ten times. This chain uses TRBV6-5 with TRBJ2-3; perhaps TRBD2 as D (6 bases). Trimming took off 0 bases at V and 3 bases at J, with 13 bases between the two ends. CDR3 length equals 16 residues. Germline lookup yields CDR1 MNHEY and CDR2 SVGAGI. The CDR3 sequence: CASSYSGGALTDTQYF. The DNA for the CDR3 is TGTGCCAGCAGTTACTCGGGCGGGGCCTTAACAGATACGCAGTATTTT.

Comments on this clonotype: Its ends do not fully match the called genes, so a read error is possible. V is TRBV7-2 and J is TRBJ2-3; possibly TRBD2 for D (6 bases). CDR3 length: 14 amino acids. Per the germline V gene, CDR1 is SGHTA and CDR2 is FQGNSA. The CDR3 nucleotides read TGTGCCAACAGCTTTCAAGGAGGGGCCGGTGGGCAGTATTTT. Translation gives CANSFQGGAGGQYF. The full variable domain, in which reference TRBV7-2 and TRBJ2-3 provide the parts outside the CDR3, is GAGVSQSPSNKVTEKGKDVELRCDPISGHTALYWYRQSLGQGLEFLIYFQGNSAPDKSGLPSDRFSAERTGGSVSTLTIQRTQQEDSAVYLCANSFQGGAGGQYFGPGTRLTVL.

This clonotype has at least ten counts. The genes are TRBV20-1 and TRBJ2-5; perhaps TRBD2 as D (5 bases). Germline V gives CDR1 DFQATT, CDR2 SNEGSKA (reference sequence). Trimming took off 0 bases at V and 4 bases at J, with 6 bases between the two ends. The CDR3 has 12 residues. Written as DNA, the CDR3 is TGCAGTGCTAGAGATCTAGCAGAGACCCAGTACTTC. Protein: CSARDLAETQYF.

A note on this clonotype: This could be a read error, since a much larger clone is one nucleotide away. The chain recombines TRBV5-5 with TRBJ2-6; D may be TRBD2 (5 bases). Per germline, CDR1 SGHKS and CDR2 YYEKEE (reference sequence). The CDR3 spans 15 residues. The CDR3 here is CASSLEGGGSNVLAF. DNA for the CDR3: TGTGCCAGCAGCCTCGAGGGTGGTGGGTCCAACGTCCTGGCTTTC.

With respect to this clonotype: The likely explanation is a read error, given a far larger clone one base away. The genes are TRBV6-8 and TRBJ2-6; D is uncertain. Germline CDR1 MNHGY, CDR2 SAAAGT. The CDR3 runs 18 residues. The V end lost 5 bases, the J end lost 0 bases, and 17 bases lay between the germline ends. The CDR3 DNA is TGTGCCAGCAGTGAATTTTCAAGTATCCTCTCTGGGGCCAACGTCCTGACTTTC. Translating gives CASSEFSSILSGANVLTF.

As concerns this clonotype: Mismatch with germline at one junction end may stem from a read error. This chain links TRBV12-3 or TRBV12-4 with TRBJ2-7; 8 positions agree with TRBD2. CDR3 size: 14 residues. The CDR3 DNA is TGTGCCAACAGTTTGTACGGGAGGGTGGCAGAGCAGTACTTC. It specifies CANSLYGRVAEQYF.

This clonotype qualifies as medium-sized. The gene calls are TRBV6-1 and TRBJ1-2; no definite D call. The V end was cut by 6 bases, the J end by 3 bases, with 14 bases between. From germline, CDR1 is MNHNS and CDR2 SASEGT. This CDR3 comprises 14 residues. The CDR3, as DNA: TGTGCCAGCAGCCCAGGCGTTGAGCACTATGGCTACACCTTC. Its protein product is CASSPGVEHYGYTF.

This clonotype was detected many times. The chain is built from TRBV9 and TRBJ2-1, with 9 bases matching TRBD2. CDR3 size: 14 residues. Germline V gene sequence: CDR1 SGDLS, CDR2 YYNGEE. The trim removed 0 bases at V and 13 bases at J, leaving 8 bases unmatched. CDR3 region: CASSVDGREGRQFF. The CDR3 DNA reads TGTGCCAGCAGCGTAGATGGGCGGGAGGGCCGTCAGTTCTTC. The whole variable domain, remainder taken from reference TRBV9 and TRBJ2-1, is DSGVTQTPKHLITATGQRVTLRCSPRSGDLSVYWYQQSLDQGLQFLIQYYNGEERAKGNILERFSAQQFPDLHSELNLSSLELGDSALYFCASSVDGREGRQFFGPGTRLTVL.

This clonotype showed up many times. The gene calls are TRBV2 and TRBJ1-6; D is uncertain. The CDR3 is 12 amino acids. Germline-derived CDR1 and CDR2 are SNHLY and FYNNEI. The V end lost 9 bases, the J end lost 9 bases, and 12 bases lay between the germline ends. CDR3 loop: CARREEGSPLHF. In DNA form, the CDR3 reads TGTGCCAGACGGGAGGAAGGTTCACCCCTCCACTTT. Filled out from reference TRBV2 and TRBJ1-6, the complete variable domain reads EPEVTQTPSHQVTQMGQEVILRCVPISNHLYFYWYRQILGQKVEFLVSFYNNEISEKSEIFDDQFSVERPDGSNFTLKIRSTKLEDSAMYFCARREEGSPLHFGNGTRLTVT.

This clonotype was picked up many times. The chain has TRBV6-4 and TRBJ1-4, with a tentative D call TRBD1 (6 bases). Germline V lookup: CDR1 MRHNA, CDR2 SNTAGT. Trimming left V 6 bases short and J 0 bases short, with 20 bases between. This CDR3 region has 18 residues. The CDR3 nucleotides read TGTGCCAGCAGGAACCTTACCGGGACACACGCAACTAATGAAAAACTGTTTTTT. Translating it yields CASRNLTGTHATNEKLFF.

J is TRBJ2-3 and V is TRBV7-8, with D possibly TRBD2 on 5 matching bases. V gave up 5 bases and J gave up 6 bases, with 21 bases separating them. The CDR3 runs to 16 residues. Germline V gives CDR1 SGHVS, CDR2 FQNEAQ. CDR3: CASSKRWERIGDTQYF. DNA for the CDR3: TGTGCCAGCAGCAAAAGATGGGAGAGGATTGGTGATACGCAGTATTTT.

The chain recombines TRBV20-1 with TRBJ2-1; 11 positions match TRBD2. Germline V gives CDR1 DFQATT, CDR2 SNEGSKA (reference sequence). This CDR3 is 15 amino acids long. Germline trimming cut 6 bases from V and 13 bases from J; bases unmatched to any gene: 17. The chain's CDR3 is CSALAGGPRGHYQFF. The CDR3 bases are TGCAGTGCCTTAGCGGGAGGGCCACGGGGGCATTATCAGTTCTTC.

Comments on this clonotype: Given a much more abundant clone one base away, this may be a read error. This chain joins TRBV6-2 or TRBV6-3 and TRBJ1-1; D gene uncertain. Between the trimmed V and J ends, which lost 4 bases and 1 base, there was a span of 4 bases. Per the germline V gene, CDR1 is MNHEY and CDR2 is SVGEGT. The CDR3 loop spans 12 amino acids. The CDR3 nucleotides are TGTGCCAGCAGTTGTGGGAACACTGAAGCTTTCTTT. It yields the protein CASSCGNTEAFF.

Ten or more counts support this clonotype. The V call is TRBV19, the J call TRBJ2-2; weak D call: TRBD2 (6 bases). V gave up 9 bases and J gave up 7 bases, with 21 bases separating them. The CDR3 spans 15 residues. Germline V CDR1 and CDR2: LNHDA, SQIVND (reference sequence). In DNA form, the CDR3 reads TGTGCCAGCTCCGGGACTCCCGGATCGAGCGGGGAGCTGTTTTTT. Protein sequence: CASSGTPGSSGELFF.

The chain carries TRBV28 and TRBJ1-6; D might be TRBD1 (6 bases). From germline, CDR1 is MDHEN and CDR2 SYDVKM. The length of the CDR3 is 13 residues. Trimming took off 10 bases at V and 10 bases at J, with 17 bases between the two ends. The CDR3 loop is CAINGTPLSPLHF. The CDR3 coding sequence is TGTGCCATCAATGGGACACCGCTATCACCCCTCCACTTT.